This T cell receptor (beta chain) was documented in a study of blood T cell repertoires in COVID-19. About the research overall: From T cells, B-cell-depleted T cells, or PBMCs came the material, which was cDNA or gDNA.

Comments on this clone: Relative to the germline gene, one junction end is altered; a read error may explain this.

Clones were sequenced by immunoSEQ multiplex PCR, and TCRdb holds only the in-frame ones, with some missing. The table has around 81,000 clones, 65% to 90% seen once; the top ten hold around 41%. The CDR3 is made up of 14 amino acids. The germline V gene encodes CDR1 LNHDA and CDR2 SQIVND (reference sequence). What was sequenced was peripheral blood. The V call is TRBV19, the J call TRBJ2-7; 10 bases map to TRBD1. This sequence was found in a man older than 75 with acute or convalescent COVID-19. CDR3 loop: CASSHTPGTGAFSF. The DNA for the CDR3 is TGTGCCAGTAGCCACACGCCCGGGACAGGGGCCTTCTCCTTC.